This TCR beta chain was observed in a study of tumor-infiltrating lymphocytes in primary liver carcinoma. About this clonotype itself: Its specificity is unknown. A read error may account for a junction end that differs from germline.

Extraction of RNA together with DNA used 20-30 mg of unsorted bulk tissue. No treatment had been given to the patients, who were chronically infected with HBV. Germline CDR1 is SGHRS and CDR2 is YFSETQ. This CDR3 is built from 15 residues. Whole-study findings and limits: All five tumor regions shared only about 7.5-24% of top clones. The study found tumor-adjacent and tumor-blood pairs overlapped less than tumor region pairs.

Total RNA amounting to roughly 480 ng was the source from which TCR beta cDNA was made with a constant-region primer. Libraries covering TCR beta were generated through three nested multiplex PCR rounds (using a slightly modified ARM-PCR). It was with TRBV1-TRBV30 forward primers and a C-beta reverse primer that the first two PCR rounds were run, at about 9 cycles each. Via MiXCR, TCRdb re-called the multiplex PCR reads, giving one row per CDR3 protein. The sample lists 50,000 to 70,000 distinct CDR3 sequences; less than 75% were seen once. The V gene is TRBV5-1, the J gene TRBJ2-2; 9 bases agree with TRBD2. Sample: liver tumor tissue from sampling region 2. Subset reported: tumor region T2, inferior pole. The receptor was isolated from a middle-aged man with primary liver carcinoma and hepatitis B virus infection. CDR3 protein: CVSSLPSGITEELFF. The CDR3 DNA is TGCGTCAGCAGCTTGCCTAGCGGGATCACCGAGGAACTGTTTTTT.